Listed here are 28 T cell receptor beta chains from one sample, sequenced in a study of graft-versus-host responses after intestinal transplantation. These receptors lack a known antigen. TCRdb keeps only in-frame clones here, not all; method: immunoSEQ multiplex PCR. The sample records 65,000 to 90,000 clones, just under 95% being singletons. The starting material was unstimulated CD8+ T cells sorted from spleen or lymph node cells, obtained before transplant. The receptor set was obtained from a human donor who was the organ donor for an intestinal transplant.

This clone appeared a single time. V and J are TRBV23-1 and TRBJ2-1; the D gene is possibly TRBD2 (5 bases). TRBV23-1 is an ORF, with its function uncertain. The CDR3 runs to 14 residues. V lost 2 bases and J lost 7, with 12 bases in between. DNA of the CDR3: TGCGCCAGCAGTCAACACCGACCGGGGAATGAGCAGTTCTTC. This sequence encodes CASSQHRPGNEQFF.

The chain links TRBV7-2 to TRBJ1-2, with D possibly being TRBD1 (5 bases). Germline loops: CDR1 SGHTA, CDR2 FQGNSA. The CDR3 runs to 14 residues. Trimming stripped 2 bases from V and 5 bases from J, with 12 bases between. CDR3 loop: CASSLRQSRYGYTF. The CDR3 coding sequence is TGTGCCAGCAGCTTACGACAGTCTAGATATGGCTACACCTTC.

V is TRBV27 and J is TRBJ2-3; 7 nucleotides agree with TRBD2. From germline, CDR1 is MNHEY and CDR2 SMNVEV (reference sequence). Losses at the gene ends were 7 bases for V and 0 bases for J; bases not matched to a gene: 4. There are 14 residues in the CDR3. The CDR3 reads CASTWGGSTDTQYF. The CDR3 DNA reads TGTGCCAGCACCTGGGGGGGGAGCACAGATACGCAGTATTTT.

The CDR3 DNA is TGCGCCAGCAGCCAAGCAGCGGGGGGGCTCCGTGAGCAGTTCTTC. It codes for CASSQAAGGLREQFF. The V gene is TRBV4-1, the J gene TRBJ2-1, with 10 bases matching TRBD2. Germline lookup yields CDR1 MGHRA and CDR2 YSYEKL. The CDR3 is 15 residues long. With V trimmed by 1 base and J by 9 bases, 6 bases remained unmatched.

The V and J genes are TRBV30 and TRBJ1-3; TRBD1 aligns across 10 bases. In germline, CDR1 is GTSNPN, CDR2 SVGIG (reference sequence). This CDR3 region has 18 residues. V lost 0 bases to trimming and J lost 0 bases; unmatched junction nucleotides: 8. The DNA for the CDR3 is TGTGCCTGGAGTGTACGGATGGGACAGGGGATCTCTGGAAACACCATATATTTT. Amino acids: CAWSVRMGQGISGNTIYF.

The chain joins TRBV30 to TRBJ2-2, with TRBD2 matching 8 bases. V gave up 0 bases and J gave up 5 bases; unmatched junction bases: 5. Germline CDR1 GTSNPN, CDR2 SVGIG (reference sequence). This CDR3 region has 15 residues. The CDR3 region has the DNA TGTGCCTGGAGTGTAACGCGGGGGGAGACCGGGGAGCTGTTTTTT. Amino acids: CAWSVTRGETGELFF.

The V and J genes are TRBV9 and TRBJ2-1, with 9 bases matching TRBD2. Germline V lookup: CDR1 SGDLS, CDR2 YYNGEE. The V and J ends lost 0 bases and 6 bases, in that order; junction bases with no gene match: 4. This CDR3 spans 15 amino acids. CDR3 in amino acids: CASSVGRGGSNEQFF. The DNA of the CDR3 is TGTGCCAGCAGCGTAGGGCGGGGGGGCTCCAATGAGCAGTTCTTC. Looking up the rest from reference TRBV9 and TRBJ2-1 gives the full variable domain: DSGVTQTPKHLITATGQRVTLRCSPRSGDLSVYWYQQSLDQGLQFLIQYYNGEERAKGNILERFSAQQFPDLHSELNLSSLELGDSALYFCASSVGRGGSNEQFFGPGTRLTVL.

This sequence joins TRBV5-1 and TRBJ2-3; possibly TRBD1 for D (5 bases). The CDR3 contains 14 residues. Germline CDR1 is SGHRS and CDR2 is YFSETQ. The germline V and J ends were trimmed by 4 bases and 2 bases, with 11 bases remaining between them. The CDR3 DNA is TGCGCCAGCAGCCACGGACAAATCACAGATACGCAGTATTTT. It is translated as CASSHGQITDTQYF.

The J gene is TRBJ1-1, the V gene TRBV19; perhaps TRBD1 as D (6 bases). Germline lookup yields CDR1 LNHDA and CDR2 SQIVND (reference sequence). The germline V and J ends were trimmed by 0 bases and 0 bases, with 17 bases remaining between them. The CDR3 extends over 18 amino acids. CDR3 sequence: CASSIDGWQGPMNTEAFF. CDR3 DNA: TGTGCCAGTAGTATAGATGGTTGGCAGGGGCCCATGAACACTGAAGCTTTCTTT.

This clone has a handful of counts. The chain is built from TRBV7-6 and TRBJ2-7; tentatively, D is TRBD2 (6 bases). The CDR3 loop spans 13 amino acids. Germline loops: CDR1 SGHVS, CDR2 FNYEAQ. Between the trimmed V and J ends, which lost 4 bases and 4 bases, there was a span of 11 bases. The chain's CDR3 is CASSSGDVYEQYF. DNA for the CDR3: TGTGCCAGCAGCTCGGGGGACGTATACGAGCAGTACTTC.

This clone was picked up one time. The gene calls are TRBV27 and TRBJ1-2; TRBD1 matches 9 bases. CDR1 is MNHEY, CDR2 SMNVEV, per germline (reference sequence). V lost 4 bases, J lost 0 bases, and 9 bases stayed unmatched. The CDR3 runs to 17 residues. The CDR3 spells CASSWSGTGNANYGYTF. DNA of the CDR3: TGTGCCAGCAGTTGGTCGGGGACAGGGAACGCTAACTATGGCTACACCTTC.

This chain uses TRBV19 with TRBJ2-1; 11 nucleotides match TRBD1. V shed 5 bases, J shed 8 bases, and the junction held 8 bases outside the gene matches. The CDR3 sequence is 15 residues long. CDR1 and CDR2 from the germline V gene are LNHDA and SQIVND (reference sequence). CDR3 amino acids: CASSEDRGRGDEQFF. CDR3 DNA sequence: TGTGCCAGTAGTGAGGACAGGGGGCGCGGGGATGAGCAGTTCTTC.

CDR3 amino acids: CAISDIKGTTNTGELFF. As DNA, the CDR3 is TGTGCCATCAGTGACATTAAAGGGACAACGAACACCGGGGAGCTGTTTTTT. This chain connects TRBV10-3 to TRBJ2-2; D might be TRBD1 (6 bases). Germline assignment: CDR1 ENHRY and CDR2 SYGVKD. V was clipped by 3 bases and J by 0 bases, with 14 bases between them. The CDR3 is 17 residues long.

CDR3 loop: CASSLRGDGQGDRYTF. CDR3 nucleotide sequence: TGTGCCAGCAGCTTACGGGGGGACGGCCAGGGTGATCGCTACACCTTC. The gene calls are TRBV13 and TRBJ1-2; maybe TRBD1 (5 bases). From germline, CDR1 is PRHDT and CDR2 FYEKMQ (reference sequence). Deletions cut 2 bases from V and 9 bases from J, with 22 bases between. The CDR3 covers 16 residues.

CDR3 DNA sequence: TGTGCCAGCAGTTTCGGAAGAGACGGGTATGGCTACACCTTC. Protein product: CASSFGRDGYGYTF. This chain connects TRBV27 to TRBJ1-2, with unresolved D. Trimming stripped 3 bases from V and 5 bases from J, with 13 bases between. This CDR3 region has 14 residues. CDR1 is MNHEY and CDR2 is SMNVEV in the germline V gene (reference sequence).

This rearrangement joins TRBV7-9 to TRBJ1-5; 9 nucleotides match TRBD1. Looked up from germline, CDR1 is SEHNR and CDR2 is FQNEAQ (reference sequence). The V gene end was trimmed by 6 bases and the J gene end by 4 bases; junction bases not matched to a gene: 1. The CDR3 runs to 13 residues. The CDR3 nucleotides are TGTGCCAGCAGAGGACAGGGGAATCAGCCCCAGCATTTT. Its protein product is CASRGQGNQPQHF.

V gene TRBV9 combines with J gene TRBJ1-5, with D uncertain. The CDR3 length is 13 residues. Germline CDR1 SGDLS, CDR2 YYNGEE. Trimming removed 3 bases from V and 0 bases from J, with 4 bases in between. The CDR3: CASSDNSNQPQHF. CDR3 DNA sequence: TGTGCCAGCAGCGACAATAGCAATCAGCCCCAGCATTTT. The full variable domain, rest sourced from reference TRBV9 and TRBJ1-5, is DSGVTQTPKHLITATGQRVTLRCSPRSGDLSVYWYQQSLDQGLQFLIQYYNGEERAKGNILERFSAQQFPDLHSELNLSSLELGDSALYFCASSDNSNQPQHFGDGTRLSIL.

V usage is TRBV9 and J usage is TRBJ2-7; TRBD2 matches at 9 bases. This CDR3 comprises 19 residues. J was trimmed by 0 bases and V by 3 bases; bases with no gene match: 16. Germline CDR1 and CDR2: SGDLS and YYNGEE. CDR3 DNA: TGTGCCAGCAGCGACGGACGCGAGCGGGGGGTCGCGGACTCCTACGAGCAGTACTTC. Amino acid sequence: CASSDGRERGVADSYEQYF. The full variable domain, with the rest looked up from reference TRBV9 and TRBJ2-7, is DSGVTQTPKHLITATGQRVTLRCSPRSGDLSVYWYQQSLDQGLQFLIQYYNGEERAKGNILERFSAQQFPDLHSELNLSSLELGDSALYFCASSDGRERGVADSYEQYFGPGTRLTVT.

This rearrangement joins TRBV5-4 to TRBJ2-1, with D possibly TRBD1 on 6 matching bases. This CDR3 is 16 amino acids long. Per the germline V gene, CDR1 is SGHNT and CDR2 is YYREEE (reference sequence). V dropped 4 bases and J dropped 2 bases, with 16 bases sitting between them. The CDR3, as DNA: TGTGCCAGCAGCAACGATCAGGGGATTGCCTACAATGAGCAGTTCTTC. Translating it yields CASSNDQGIAYNEQFF.

The CDR3 spells CASSLTGAAIPEAFF. The DNA of the CDR3 is TGCGCCAGCAGCCTTACAGGGGCGGCGATTCCTGAAGCTTTCTTT. The chain couples TRBV4-1 to TRBJ1-1; the match to TRBD1 covers 7 bases. V shed 4 bases, J shed 6 bases, and the junction held 11 bases outside the gene matches. Germline lookup yields CDR1 MGHRA and CDR2 YSYEKL. This CDR3 contains 15 residues.

This clone was detected only a few times. CDR3 bases: TGTGCCAGTAGTAAAGGGACAGGGGGATTATCTGAAGCTTTCTTT. This gives the protein CASSKGTGGLSEAFF. The chain couples TRBV19 to TRBJ1-1; 11 bases agree with TRBD1. This CDR3 contains 15 residues. The junction had 7 bases not matched to a gene; V was cut back by 4 bases and J by 6 bases. The germline V gene has CDR1 LNHDA and CDR2 SQIVND (reference sequence).

This chain connects TRBV5-1 to TRBJ1-2; 9 positions match TRBD1. Trimming at V came to 3 bases and at J to 8 bases, leaving 8 bases not matched to a gene. CDR3 size: 14 residues. CDR1 SGHRS and CDR2 YFSETQ come from the germline V gene. Written as DNA, the CDR3 is TGCGCCAGCAGCTCCCGGACAGGGGCTCGGGGCTACACCTTC. Translation: CASSSRTGARGYTF.

This clone was observed a single time. The chain carries TRBV4-2 and TRBJ2-7; 8 bases are shared with TRBD1. The junction had 12 bases not matched to a gene; V was cut back by 11 bases and J by 3 bases. Per germline, CDR1 LGHNA and CDR2 YNFKEQ. This CDR3 comprises 14 residues. The CDR3, as DNA: TGTGCCTCTGGGGACAGGAACATGGTCTACGAGCAGTACTTC. Its protein is CASGDRNMVYEQYF.

The chain combines TRBV5-5 with TRBJ1-2; 7 nucleotides match TRBD1. The ends lost 1 base at V and 7 bases at J; junction bases unmatched: 16. Germline V gene lookup returns CDR1 SGHKS and CDR2 YYEKEE (reference sequence). The CDR3 sequence is 17 residues long. This CDR3 is CASSLWPQTGSDVGYTF. The CDR3 DNA reads as TGTGCCAGCAGCTTGTGGCCCCAGACAGGGTCAGATGTTGGCTACACCTTC.

This chain uses TRBV7-2 with TRBJ1-1; perhaps TRBD1 as D (5 bases). The CDR3 consists of 15 residues. Germline assignment: CDR1 SGHTA and CDR2 FQGNSA. Trimming shortened V by 5 bases and J by 8 bases, and 21 bases separated the two germline ends. The CDR3 nucleotides are TGTGCCAGCAGCCAGGAGGGGCGCAAAGGACGGGAAGCTTTCTTT. Translation: CASSQEGRKGREAFF.

This clone is a singleton in its sample. The chain uses TRBV7-3 and TRBJ2-3; TRBD1 matches 8 bases. J lost 4 bases, V lost 4 bases, and 4 bases had no gene match. Germline V gene data show CDR1 as SGHTA and CDR2 as FQGTGA. The CDR3 covers 14 residues. The CDR3 loop is CASSWAGGADTQYF. The CDR3 bases are TGTGCCAGCAGCTGGGCAGGGGGCGCAGATACGCAGTATTTT.

This chain uses TRBV5-4 with TRBJ2-1; D remains ambiguous. Trimming took off 0 bases at V and 1 base at J, with 5 bases between the two ends. The CDR3 is 14 amino acids. CDR1 SGHNT and CDR2 YYREEE come from the germline V gene (reference sequence). CDR3 coding DNA: TGTGCCAGCAGCTTGGGCAGTTCCTACAATGAGCAGTTCTTC. Residues: CASSLGSSYNEQFF. Together with reference TRBV5-4 and TRBJ2-1, the CDR3 gives the full variable domain: ETGVTQSPTHLIKTRGQQVTLRCSSQSGHNTVSWYQQALGQGPQFIFQYYREEENGRGNFPPRFSGLQFPNYSSELNVNALELDDSALYLCASSLGSSYNEQFFGPGTRLTVL.

The chain recombines TRBV4-1 with TRBJ2-3; 7 bases fit TRBD2. Germline-derived CDR1 and CDR2 are MGHRA and YSYEKL. CDR3 length: 16 residues. Trimming removed 3 bases from V and 2 bases from J; junction bases left unmatched: 8. The CDR3 sequence is CASSHEGGWVTDTQYF. As DNA, the CDR3 is TGCGCCAGCAGCCATGAGGGAGGGTGGGTCACAGATACGCAGTATTTT.